This T cell receptor beta chain emerged from a study of T cell repertoires in cytomegalovirus infection. About the study: Epitope selection comprised recently identified HLA-C-restricted CMV epitopes and well-studied HLA-B-restricted CMV epitopes. Public TCR beta signatures were indicative of both CMV infection and a matching HLA type.

J was trimmed by 4 bases and V by 3 bases; bases with no gene match: 6. From germline, CDR1 is DFQATT and CDR2 SNEGSKA (reference sequence). This CDR3 is built from 14 residues. TCRdb reanalysed the reads using MiXCR and keeps one entry per CDR3 protein. The sample yields 550,000 to 850,000 distinct CDR3 sequences, roughly a third seen once. Overall study results and limits: HLA-C-restricted, CMV-specific TCR beta clonotypes were dominant ex vivo. People with CMV and the relevant HLA were identified by cumulative public TCR beta family frequency.

Regarding this clonotype: Its antigen is still unknown.

V is TRBV20-1 and J is TRBJ2-7; TRBD1 agrees at 10 bases. Sequencing was performed on cultured PBMCs, taken from culture after CMV antigen stimulation. This clonotype was sampled from a human donor in good health (CMV status not recorded). Some clones in this sample may be carry-over from other donors' samples. The CDR3 region is CSASLGTGVYEQYF. CDR3 DNA: TGCAGTGCTAGCCTCGGGACAGGGGTATACGAGCAGTACTTC.